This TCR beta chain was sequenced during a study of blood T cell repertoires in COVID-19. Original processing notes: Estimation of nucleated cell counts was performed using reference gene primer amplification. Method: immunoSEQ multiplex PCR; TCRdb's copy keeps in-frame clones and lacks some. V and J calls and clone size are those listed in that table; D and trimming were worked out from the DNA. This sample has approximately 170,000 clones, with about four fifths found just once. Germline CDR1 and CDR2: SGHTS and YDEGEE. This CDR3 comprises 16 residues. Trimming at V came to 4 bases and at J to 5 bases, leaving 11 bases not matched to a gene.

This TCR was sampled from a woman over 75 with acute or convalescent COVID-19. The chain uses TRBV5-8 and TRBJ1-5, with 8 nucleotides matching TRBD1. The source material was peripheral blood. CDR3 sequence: CASSPRTGIGDQPQHF. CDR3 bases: TGTGCCAGCAGCCCCCGGACAGGGATAGGGGATCAGCCCCAGCATTTT.